Following are 20 T cell receptor beta chains from one sample sequenced in a study of blood T cell repertoires in COVID-19. Clones were sequenced by immunoSEQ multiplex PCR, and TCRdb holds only the in-frame ones, with some missing. The sample has 150,000 to 200,000 clones, about 85% seen once. Source material: peripheral blood. The receptors derive from a woman between 70 and 85 years old with COVID-19, enrolled during active disease.

This clone appeared a few times. The chain couples TRBV30 to TRBJ2-6; TRBD2 matches at 7 bases. Germline lookup yields CDR1 GTSNPN and CDR2 SVGIG (reference sequence). V was pared by 0 bases and J by 0 bases, with 8 bases of the junction left unmatched. The CDR3 spans 18 residues. The CDR3 sequence: CAWSVSSGPASGANVLTF. The CDR3 DNA reads as TGTGCCTGGAGTGTATCTAGCGGCCCCGCCTCTGGGGCCAACGTCCTGACTTTC.

The V and J genes are TRBV18 and TRBJ1-1; 11 bases fit TRBD1. CDR3 size: 17 residues. Germline V lookup: CDR1 KGHSH, CDR2 LQKENI. The V gene end was trimmed by 3 bases and the J gene end by 5 bases; junction bases not matched to a gene: 11. The CDR3 sequence is CASSPSLGQGARTEAFF. The CDR3 nucleotides read TGTGCCAGCTCACCCTCTCTAGGACAGGGGGCAAGGACTGAAGCTTTCTTT.

This clone was observed a single time. The chain carries TRBV5-1 and TRBJ1-1; the D gene is possibly TRBD1 (6 bases). This CDR3 contains 13 residues. Germline V gives CDR1 SGHRS, CDR2 YFSETQ. Trimming took 1 base from V and 10 from J, leaving 14 bases between them. The chain's CDR3 is CASSLKGQGRAFF. In nucleotides, the CDR3 is TGCGCCAGCAGCTTGAAGGGACAAGGGCGAGCTTTCTTT.

This chain joins TRBV7-8 and TRBJ2-7, with D hard to call. Germline assignment: CDR1 SGHVS and CDR2 FQNEAQ. V shed 0 bases and J shed 3 bases, with 9 bases lying between them. This CDR3 is built from 14 residues. CDR3 region: CASSLASLDYEQYV. The CDR3 DNA sequence: TGTGCCAGCAGCTTAGCGTCGCTAGACTACGAGCAGTACGTC.

This rearrangement joins TRBV4-2 to TRBJ1-6, with 8 bases identical to TRBD1. The V gene end was trimmed by 1 base and the J gene end by 10 bases; junction bases not matched to a gene: 6. The CDR3 totals 15 residues. Germline CDR1 is LGHNA and CDR2 is YNFKEQ. The CDR3 sequence is CASSQVLQGDSPLHF. The CDR3 coding sequence is TGTGCCAGCAGCCAAGTATTACAGGGGGACTCACCCCTCCACTTT.

This clone was detected a few times. Additional DNA sequences in this sample encode the identical CDR3. This rearrangement joins TRBV5-1 to TRBJ1-5; 11 positions match TRBD1. Germline V CDR1 and CDR2: SGHRS, YFSETQ. The V gene end was trimmed by 4 bases and the J gene end by 5 bases; junction bases not matched to a gene: 2. CDR3 length: 14 residues. CDR3 region: CASSRGQGDQPQHF. CDR3 DNA: TGCGCCAGCAGCCGGGGACAGGGGGATCAGCCCCAGCATTTT.

The V and J genes are TRBV10-3 and TRBJ2-1, with 7 bases aligning to TRBD1. The junction had 9 bases not matched to a gene; V was cut back by 8 bases and J by 8 bases. The germline V gene encodes CDR1 ENHRY and CDR2 SYGVKD. This CDR3 contains 13 residues. CDR3 DNA: TGTGCCATCCGTGGAACAGGGACAGATGAGCAGTTCTTC. This translates into CAIRGTGTDEQFF.

V gene TRBV3-1 (or the pseudogene TRBV3-2) combines with J gene TRBJ1-5; no definite D call. Trimming took off 0 bases at V and 4 bases at J, with 10 bases between the two ends. The length of the CDR3 is 15 residues. Germline lookup yields CDR1 LGHDT and CDR2 YNNKEL (reference sequence). The CDR3, as DNA: TGTGCCAGCAGCCAAGATTGGCAGACTAATCAGCCCCAGCATTTT. Translated: CASSQDWQTNQPQHF.

V and J are TRBV2 and TRBJ2-2; possible D gene TRBD1, 5 bases. V dropped 6 bases and J dropped 1 base, with 15 bases sitting between them. Germline CDR1 SNHLY, CDR2 FYNNEI. The length of the CDR3 is 16 residues. Here the CDR3 reads CASRRKIQGNTGELFF. In nucleotides, the CDR3 is TGTGCCAGCAGGCGTAAGATCCAGGGGAACACCGGGGAGCTGTTTTTT.

The chain is built from TRBV19 and TRBJ1-2; D gene ambiguous. The CDR3 runs 15 residues. Germline CDR1 reads LNHDA; CDR2 reads SQIVND (reference sequence). The V gene lost 4 bases and the J gene lost 0 bases, with 12 bases spanning the gap. CDR3 residues: CASSKSPNPNYGYTF. CDR3 nucleotide sequence: TGTGCCAGTAGTAAGAGTCCGAACCCTAACTATGGCTACACCTTC.

V usage is TRBV7-6 and J usage is TRBJ1-1; tentatively, D is TRBD1 (5 bases). The CDR3 contains 15 residues. Germline CDR1 SGHVS, CDR2 FNYEAQ. Between the trimmed V and J ends, which lost 1 base and 1 base, there was a span of 10 bases. CDR3 in DNA: TGTGCCAGCAGCTTAGTCGCAGGGTCGAACACTGAAGCTTTCTTT. The encoded protein is CASSLVAGSNTEAFF.

This clone was detected only once. The rearrangement joins TRBV29-1 to TRBJ1-2; D perhaps matches TRBD1 (5 bases). The CDR3 covers 13 residues. The V and J ends lost 4 bases and 7 bases respectively, with 16 bases between them. From germline, CDR1 is SQVTM and CDR2 ANQGSEA. In DNA, the CDR3 is TGCAGCGTTGGGGGCCCTTCATCAATTGGCTACACCTTC. Protein product: CSVGGPSSIGYTF.

This chain joins TRBV6-2 or TRBV6-3 and TRBJ1-6; 7 bases agree with TRBD1. The CDR3 sequence is 15 residues long. The germline V gene encodes CDR1 MNHEY and CDR2 SVGEGT. Trimming removed 2 bases from V and 14 bases from J; junction bases left unmatched: 12. CDR3 amino acids: CASSYPEYRGGALHF. In DNA, the CDR3 is TGTGCCAGCAGTTACCCGGAATACAGGGGCGGGGCCCTCCACTTT.

The V and J genes are TRBV9 and TRBJ2-6; no clear D. The CDR3 runs to 13 residues. CDR1 is SGDLS, CDR2 YYNGEE, per germline. Trimming shortened V by 5 bases and J by 4 bases, and 7 bases separated the two germline ends. This chain's CDR3 is CASSASGANVLTF. The CDR3 DNA reads TGTGCCAGCAGTGCGTCCGGGGCCAACGTCCTGACTTTC. Variable domain in full (rest from reference TRBV9 and TRBJ2-6): DSGVTQTPKHLITATGQRVTLRCSPRSGDLSVYWYQQSLDQGLQFLIQYYNGEERAKGNILERFSAQQFPDLHSELNLSSLELGDSALYFCASSASGANVLTFGAGSRLTVL.

This chain uses TRBV25-1 with TRBJ2-7; 7 bases are shared with TRBD2. V shed 3 bases and J 2 bases; nucleotides not matched to a gene: 1. Germline V lookup: CDR1 MGHDK, CDR2 SYGVNS. This CDR3 spans 13 amino acids. The CDR3 region has the DNA TGTGCCAGCAGTGAGGGAGGGGCCTACGAGCAGTACGTC. It yields the protein CASSEGGAYEQYV.

The genes are TRBV19 and TRBJ2-4; 8 bases are a match to TRBD1. Germline loops: CDR1 LNHDA, CDR2 SQIVND (reference sequence). The CDR3 has 12 residues. Trimming removed 6 bases from V and 10 bases from J; junction bases left unmatched: 5. CDR3 coding DNA: TGTGCCAGTAGAGACAGGGGTGATATTCAGTACTTC. It is translated as CASRDRGDIQYF.

This rearrangement joins TRBV3-1 (or the pseudogene TRBV3-2) to TRBJ2-7; 8 nucleotides line up with TRBD2. Per the germline V gene, CDR1 is LGHDT and CDR2 is YNNKEL (reference sequence). This CDR3 has 14 residues. The J segment lost 6 bases and the V segment lost 3 bases, leaving 7 bases of the junction unmatched. CDR3 sequence reads: CASSHPGLESEQYV. The DNA for the CDR3 is TGTGCCAGCAGCCATCCGGGACTAGAAAGCGAGCAGTACGTC.

The chain has TRBV7-8 and TRBJ2-7, with 7 bases aligning to TRBD2. V lost 5 bases, J lost 3 bases, and 7 bases stayed unmatched. The length of the CDR3 is 14 residues. The germline V gene encodes CDR1 SGHVS and CDR2 FQNEAQ. The CDR3 DNA is TGTGCCAGCAGCCTAGGGAGGGCAGGCTACGAGCAGTACTTC. Encoded protein: CASSLGRAGYEQYF.

The genes are TRBV9 and TRBJ1-1; 9 bases align to TRBD1. Germline CDR1 and CDR2: SGDLS and YYNGEE. Trimming took 4 bases from V and 5 from J; bases not matched to a gene: 6. This CDR3 has 14 amino acids. The CDR3 sequence is CASSPGTGWTEAFF. The CDR3 nucleotides read TGTGCCAGCAGCCCCGGGACAGGGTGGACTGAAGCTTTCTTT.

The count of this clone is one. V usage is TRBV2 and J usage is TRBJ2-7, with D possibly being TRBD2 (5 bases). The CDR3 length is 13 residues. Trimming removed 8 bases at V and 4 bases at J, with 15 bases between. Germline CDR1 is SNHLY and CDR2 is FYNNEI. CDR3 sequence reads: CASQRTEKYEQYF. The CDR3 DNA sequence: TGTGCCAGCCAACGGACTGAAAAGTACGAGCAGTACTTC.